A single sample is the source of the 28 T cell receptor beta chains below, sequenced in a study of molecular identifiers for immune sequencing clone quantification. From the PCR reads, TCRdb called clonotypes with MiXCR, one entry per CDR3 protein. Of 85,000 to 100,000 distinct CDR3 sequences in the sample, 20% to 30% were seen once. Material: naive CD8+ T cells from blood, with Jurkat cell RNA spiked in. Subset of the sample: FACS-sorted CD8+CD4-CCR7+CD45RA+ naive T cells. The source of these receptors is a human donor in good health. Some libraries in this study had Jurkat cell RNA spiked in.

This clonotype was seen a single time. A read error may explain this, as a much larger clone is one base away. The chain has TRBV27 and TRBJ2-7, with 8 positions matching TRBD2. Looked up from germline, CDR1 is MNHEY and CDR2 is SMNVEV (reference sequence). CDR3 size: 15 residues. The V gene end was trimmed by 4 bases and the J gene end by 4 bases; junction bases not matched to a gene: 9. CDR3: CASSYQAGEGYEQYF. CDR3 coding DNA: TGTGCCAGCAGTTATCAAGCGGGAGAGGGTTACGAGCAGTACTTC.

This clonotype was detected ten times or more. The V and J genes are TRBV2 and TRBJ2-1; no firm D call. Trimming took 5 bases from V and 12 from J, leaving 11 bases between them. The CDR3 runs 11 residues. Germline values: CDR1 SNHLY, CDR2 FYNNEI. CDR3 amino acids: CASSHNERQFF. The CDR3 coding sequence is TGTGCCAGCAGTCACAATGAGAGGCAGTTCTTC.

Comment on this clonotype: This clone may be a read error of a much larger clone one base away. The CDR3 DNA is TGTGCCAGCAGCTTAGCTCCCAGGACTAGCTACGAGCAGCACTTC. Amino acid sequence: CASSLAPRTSYEQHF. The rearrangement uses TRBV11-2 and TRBJ2-7; 8 positions agree with TRBD2. The CDR3 covers 15 residues. Germline-derived CDR1 and CDR2 are SGHAT and FQNNGV.

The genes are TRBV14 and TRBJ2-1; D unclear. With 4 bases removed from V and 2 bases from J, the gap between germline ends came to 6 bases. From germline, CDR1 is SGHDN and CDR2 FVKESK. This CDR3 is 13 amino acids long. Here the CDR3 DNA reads TGTGCCAGCAGCCCCATCCCCTACAATGAGCAGTTCTTC. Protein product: CASSPIPYNEQFF.

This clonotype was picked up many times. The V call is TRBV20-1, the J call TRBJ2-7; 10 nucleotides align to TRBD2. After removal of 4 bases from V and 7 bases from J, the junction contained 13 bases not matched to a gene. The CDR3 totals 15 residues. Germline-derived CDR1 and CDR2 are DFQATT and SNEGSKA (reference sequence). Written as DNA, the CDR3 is TGCAGTGCTACAATTGGGGGACTAGCGTCGGGAGAGCAGTACTTC. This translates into CSATIGGLASGEQYF.

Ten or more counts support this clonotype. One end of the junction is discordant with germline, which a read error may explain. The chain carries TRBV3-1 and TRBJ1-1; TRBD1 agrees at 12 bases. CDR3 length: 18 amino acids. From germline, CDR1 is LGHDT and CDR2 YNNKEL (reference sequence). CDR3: CASSQTAGDRGLVTGAFF. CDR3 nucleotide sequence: TGTGCCAGCAGCCAAACTGCTGGGGACAGGGGGCTGGTAACTGGAGCTTTCTTT.

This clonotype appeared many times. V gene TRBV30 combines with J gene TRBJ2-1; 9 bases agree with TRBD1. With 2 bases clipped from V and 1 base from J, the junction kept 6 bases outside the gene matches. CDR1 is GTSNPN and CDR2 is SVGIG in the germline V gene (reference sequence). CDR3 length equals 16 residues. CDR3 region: CAWSTGQGISYNEQFF. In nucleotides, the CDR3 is TGTGCCTGGAGTACCGGACAGGGGATTTCCTACAATGAGCAGTTCTTC.

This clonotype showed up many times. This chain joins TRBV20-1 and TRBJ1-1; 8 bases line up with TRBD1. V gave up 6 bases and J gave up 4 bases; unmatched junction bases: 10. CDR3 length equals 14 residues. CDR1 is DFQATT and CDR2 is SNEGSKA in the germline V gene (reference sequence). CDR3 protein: CSALTRGQVTEAFF. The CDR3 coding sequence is TGCAGTGCCCTAACCAGGGGGCAGGTCACTGAAGCTTTCTTT.

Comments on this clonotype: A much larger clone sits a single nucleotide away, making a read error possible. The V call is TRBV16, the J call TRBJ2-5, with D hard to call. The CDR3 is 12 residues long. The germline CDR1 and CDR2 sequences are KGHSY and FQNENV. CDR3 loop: CASSQSMETRYF. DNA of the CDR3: TGTGCCAGCAGCCAATCCATGGAGACCCGGTACTTC.

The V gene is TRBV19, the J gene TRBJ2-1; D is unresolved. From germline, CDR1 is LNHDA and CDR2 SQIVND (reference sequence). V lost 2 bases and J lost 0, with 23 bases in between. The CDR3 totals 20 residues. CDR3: CASSIIFADDGRSSYNEQFF. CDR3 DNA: TGTGCCAGTAGTATAATCTTCGCGGATGACGGGCGCAGCTCCTACAATGAGCAGTTCTTC. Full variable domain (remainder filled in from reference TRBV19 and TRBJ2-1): DGGITQSPKYLFRKEGQNVTLSCEQNLNHDAMYWYRQDPGQGLRLIYYSQIVNDFQKGDIAEGYSVSREKKESFPLTVTSAQKNPTAFYLCASSIIFADDGRSSYNEQFFGPGTRLTVL.

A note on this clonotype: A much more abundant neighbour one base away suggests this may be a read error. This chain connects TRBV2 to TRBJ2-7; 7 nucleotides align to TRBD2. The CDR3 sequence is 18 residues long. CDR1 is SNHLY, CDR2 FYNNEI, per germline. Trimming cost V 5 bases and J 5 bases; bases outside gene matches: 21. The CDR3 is CASSMVGMGPGGDHEQYF. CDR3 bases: TGTGCCAGCAGTATGGTCGGGATGGGCCCGGGGGGTGACCACGAGCAGTACTTC.

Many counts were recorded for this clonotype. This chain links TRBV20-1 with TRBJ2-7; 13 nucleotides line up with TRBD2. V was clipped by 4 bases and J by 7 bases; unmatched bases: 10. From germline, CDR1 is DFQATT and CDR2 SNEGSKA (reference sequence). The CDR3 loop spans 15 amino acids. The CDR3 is CSANTEGLAGKEQYF. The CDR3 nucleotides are TGCAGTGCTAATACCGAGGGACTAGCGGGAAAGGAGCAGTACTTC.

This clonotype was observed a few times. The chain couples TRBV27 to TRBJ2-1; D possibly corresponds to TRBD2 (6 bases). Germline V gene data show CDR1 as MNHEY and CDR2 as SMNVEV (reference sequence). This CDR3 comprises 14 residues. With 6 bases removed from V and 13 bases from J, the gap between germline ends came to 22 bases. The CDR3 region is CASSLAESGTPQFF. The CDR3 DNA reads TGTGCCAGCAGCCTTGCCGAGTCCGGGACTCCCCAGTTCTTC.

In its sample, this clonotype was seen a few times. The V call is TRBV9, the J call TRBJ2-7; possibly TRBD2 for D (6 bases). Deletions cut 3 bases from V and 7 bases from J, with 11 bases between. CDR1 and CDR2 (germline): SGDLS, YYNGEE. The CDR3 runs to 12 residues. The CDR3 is CASSGGLGEQYF. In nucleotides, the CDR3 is TGTGCCAGCAGCGGGGGACTGGGAGAGCAGTACTTC.

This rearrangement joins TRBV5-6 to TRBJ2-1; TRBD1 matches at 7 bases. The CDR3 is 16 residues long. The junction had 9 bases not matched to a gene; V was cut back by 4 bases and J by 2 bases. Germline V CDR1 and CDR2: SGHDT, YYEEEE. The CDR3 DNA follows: TGTGCCAGCAGCCACACCGGGACAGTGACCTACAATGAGCAGTTCTTC. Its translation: CASSHTGTVTYNEQFF.

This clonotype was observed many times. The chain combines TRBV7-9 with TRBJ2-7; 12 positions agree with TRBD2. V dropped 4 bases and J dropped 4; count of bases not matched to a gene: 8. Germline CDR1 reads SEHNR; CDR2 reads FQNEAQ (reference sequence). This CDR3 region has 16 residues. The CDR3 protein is CASSSATSGSVYEQYF. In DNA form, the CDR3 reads TGTGCCAGCAGCTCTGCGACTAGCGGGAGTGTTTACGAGCAGTACTTC.

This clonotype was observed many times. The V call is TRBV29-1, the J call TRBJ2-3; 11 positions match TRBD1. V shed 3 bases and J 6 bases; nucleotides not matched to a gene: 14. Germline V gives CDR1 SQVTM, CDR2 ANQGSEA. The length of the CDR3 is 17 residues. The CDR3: CSVEPLPDRGLWDTQYF. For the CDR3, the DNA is TGCAGCGTTGAGCCTCTCCCGGACAGGGGGCTTTGGGATACGCAGTATTTT.

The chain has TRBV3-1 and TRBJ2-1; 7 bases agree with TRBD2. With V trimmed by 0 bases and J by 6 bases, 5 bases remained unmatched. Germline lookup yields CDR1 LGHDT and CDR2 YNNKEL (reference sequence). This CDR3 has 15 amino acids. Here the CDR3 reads CASSQEWDYGNEQFF. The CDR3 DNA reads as TGTGCCAGCAGCCAAGAGTGGGACTACGGCAATGAGCAGTTCTTC.

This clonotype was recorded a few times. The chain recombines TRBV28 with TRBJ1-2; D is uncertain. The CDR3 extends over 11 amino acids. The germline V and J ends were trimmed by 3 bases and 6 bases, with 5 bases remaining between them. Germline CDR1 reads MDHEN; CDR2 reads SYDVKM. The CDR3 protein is CASSLHNGYTF. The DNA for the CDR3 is TGTGCCAGCAGTTTGCACAATGGCTACACCTTC.

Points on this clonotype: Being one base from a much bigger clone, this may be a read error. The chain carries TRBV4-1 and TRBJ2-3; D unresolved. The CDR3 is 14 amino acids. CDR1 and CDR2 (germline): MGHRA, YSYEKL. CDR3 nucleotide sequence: TGCGCCAGCGGCCAAGCCCTTCACGCGGATACGCAGTATTTT. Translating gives CASGQALHADTQYF.

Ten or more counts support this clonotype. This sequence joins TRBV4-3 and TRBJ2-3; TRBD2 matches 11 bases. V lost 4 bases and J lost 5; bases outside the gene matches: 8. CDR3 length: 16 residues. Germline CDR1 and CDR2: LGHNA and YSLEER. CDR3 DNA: TGCGCCAGCAGCCCGTTAGCGGGGGGGCCTGAAGATACGCAGTATTTT. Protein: CASSPLAGGPEDTQYF.

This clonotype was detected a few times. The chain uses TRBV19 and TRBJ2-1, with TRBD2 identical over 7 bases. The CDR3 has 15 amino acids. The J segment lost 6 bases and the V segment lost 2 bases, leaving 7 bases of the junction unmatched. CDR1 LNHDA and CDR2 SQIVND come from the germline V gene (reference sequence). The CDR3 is CASSISLADLNEQFF. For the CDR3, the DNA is TGTGCCAGTAGTATAAGTCTAGCGGACCTCAATGAGCAGTTCTTC.

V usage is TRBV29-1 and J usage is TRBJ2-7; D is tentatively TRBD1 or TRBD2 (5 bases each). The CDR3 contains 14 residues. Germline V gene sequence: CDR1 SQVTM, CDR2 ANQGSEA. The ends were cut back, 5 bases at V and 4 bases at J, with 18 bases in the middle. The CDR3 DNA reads TGCAGCGTTTCTCCCGGGACGTCCGGTTACGAGCAGTACTTC. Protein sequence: CSVSPGTSGYEQYF.

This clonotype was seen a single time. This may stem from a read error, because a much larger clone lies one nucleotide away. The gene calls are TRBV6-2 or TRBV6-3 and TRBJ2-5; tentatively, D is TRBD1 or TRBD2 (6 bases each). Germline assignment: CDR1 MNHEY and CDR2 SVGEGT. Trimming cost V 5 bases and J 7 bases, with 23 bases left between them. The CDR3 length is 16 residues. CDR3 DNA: TGTGCCAGCAGTGAACGGACTAACGGGGGCCTCTCGACCCAGTACTTC. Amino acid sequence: CASSERTNGGLSTQYF.

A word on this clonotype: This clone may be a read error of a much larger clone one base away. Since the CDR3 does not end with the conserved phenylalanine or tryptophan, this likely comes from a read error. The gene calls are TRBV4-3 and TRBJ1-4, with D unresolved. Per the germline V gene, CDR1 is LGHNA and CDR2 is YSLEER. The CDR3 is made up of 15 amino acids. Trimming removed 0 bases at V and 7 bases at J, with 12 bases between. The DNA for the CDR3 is TGCGCCAGCAGCCAAGATCATGGGGTTAGTGAAAAACTGTTTTCT. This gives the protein CASSQDHGVSEKLFS.

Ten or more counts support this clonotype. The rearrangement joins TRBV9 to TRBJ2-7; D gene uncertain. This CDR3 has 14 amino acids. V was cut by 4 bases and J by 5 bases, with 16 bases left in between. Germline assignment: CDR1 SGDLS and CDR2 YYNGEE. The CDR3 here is CASSPEWGSHEQYF. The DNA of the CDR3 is TGTGCCAGCAGCCCAGAGTGGGGATCCCACGAGCAGTACTTC.

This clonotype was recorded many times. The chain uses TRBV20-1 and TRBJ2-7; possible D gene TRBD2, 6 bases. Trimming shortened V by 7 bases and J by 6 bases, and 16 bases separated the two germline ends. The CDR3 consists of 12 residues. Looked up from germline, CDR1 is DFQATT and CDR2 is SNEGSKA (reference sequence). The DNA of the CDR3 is TGCAGTGTCCCGGGAGACCTCTTCGAGCAGTACTTC. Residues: CSVPGDLFEQYF.

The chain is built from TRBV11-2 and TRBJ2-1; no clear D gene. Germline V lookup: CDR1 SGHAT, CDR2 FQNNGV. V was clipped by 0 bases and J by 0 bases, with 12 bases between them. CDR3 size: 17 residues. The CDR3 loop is CASSLDNYSSSYNEQFF. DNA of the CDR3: TGTGCCAGCAGCTTAGATAATTACTCAAGCTCCTACAATGAGCAGTTCTTC.